One and the same sample provided the 7 T cell receptor beta chains below, sequenced in a study of T cells in Graves' hyperthyroidism and ophthalmopathy. The CDR3 regions of TCR beta were amplified from RNA transcripts. The TCR CDR3 was amplified in a first-round RT-PCR using the HTBI primer set. Using its own MiXCR run on the multiplex PCR reads, TCRdb lists one record per CDR3 protein. This sample has roughly 500,000 distinct CDR3 sequences, with around 13% found just once. The specimen was blood. The receptors shown here come from a woman under 40 with Graves' hyperthyroidism that later progressed to Graves' ophthalmopathy.

This clonotype was observed a few times. This chain joins TRBV28 and TRBJ2-7, with TRBD1 matching over 7 bases. V was clipped by 5 bases and J by 5 bases; unmatched bases: 6. Looked up from germline, CDR1 is MDHEN and CDR2 is SYDVKM. CDR3 length: 13 amino acids. The CDR3 protein is CASSPGQSNEQYF. For the CDR3, the DNA is TGTGCCAGCAGTCCGGGACAGTCGAACGAGCAGTACTTC.

This chain joins TRBV6-5 and TRBJ1-4, with D perhaps matching TRBD1 (5 bases). The CDR3 length is 17 residues. From germline, CDR1 is MNHEY and CDR2 SVGAGI. The V end lost 0 bases, the J end lost 6 bases, and 17 bases lay between the germline ends. CDR3 region: CASSYSTPAGLDEKLFF. The DNA of the CDR3 is TGTGCCAGCAGTTACTCGACGCCGGCAGGGCTGGATGAAAAACTGTTTTTT.

The rearrangement uses TRBV5-4 and TRBJ2-1; the match to TRBD2 covers 11 bases. Germline loops: CDR1 SGHNT, CDR2 YYREEE (reference sequence). This CDR3 has 15 amino acids. V shed 4 bases and J 9 bases; nucleotides not matched to a gene: 9. Written as DNA, the CDR3 is TGTGCCAGCAGCCCGGCCGCTAGCGGGAGGATTGAGCAGTTCTTC. It translates to CASSPAASGRIEQFF.

In this sample, this clonotype turned up many times. V is TRBV27 and J is TRBJ2-6; D is perhaps TRBD2 (6 bases). V shed 5 bases and J shed 0 bases, with 17 bases lying between them. Germline CDR1 and CDR2: MNHEY and SMNVEV (reference sequence). This CDR3 region has 18 residues. CDR3 sequence (DNA): TGTGCCAGCAGTCCTATGGGACTTTCACCCTCTGGGGCCAACGTCCTGACTTTC. It codes for CASSPMGLSPSGANVLTF. Full variable domain (rest looked up from reference TRBV27 and TRBJ2-6): EAQVTQNPRYLITVTGKKLTVTCSQNMNHEYMSWYRQDPGLGLRQIYYSMNVEVTDKGDVPEGYKVSRKEKRNFPLILESPSPNQTSLYFCASSPMGLSPSGANVLTFGAGSRLTVL.

The rearrangement joins TRBV11-2 to TRBJ2-2; a possible D gene is TRBD2 (6 bases). Trimming pared 6 bases from V and 1 base from J, leaving 15 bases between. CDR3 size: 16 residues. CDR1 and CDR2 from the germline V gene are SGHAT and FQNNGV. Here the CDR3 reads CASRPIADLNTGELFF. For the CDR3, the DNA is TGTGCCAGCAGACCTATAGCGGATCTGAACACCGGGGAGCTGTTTTTT.

This clonotype was found a few times. The rearrangement uses TRBV13 and TRBJ1-6, with unresolved D. Deletions cut 4 bases from V and 2 bases from J, with 15 bases between. The CDR3 is made up of 17 amino acids. Germline-derived CDR1 and CDR2 are PRHDT and FYEKMQ (reference sequence). The DNA for the CDR3 is TGTGCCAGCAGCTGGGCCTTGGCAGGAGCCTATAATTCACCCCTCCACTTT. Its protein is CASSWALAGAYNSPLHF. Full variable domain (missing parts from reference TRBV13 and TRBJ1-6): AAGVIQSPRHLIKEKRETATLKCYPIPRHDTVYWYQQGPGQDPQFLISFYEKMQSDKGSIPDRFSAQQFSDYHSELNMSSLELGDSALYFCASSWALAGAYNSPLHFGNGTRLTVT.

Many counts were recorded for this clonotype. The chain employs TRBV11-1 and TRBJ2-5, with TRBD2 matching over 13 bases. The CDR3 has 16 residues. The ends lost 0 bases at V and 6 bases at J; junction bases unmatched: 4. Germline CDR1 SGHAT, CDR2 FQDESV (reference sequence). The CDR3 DNA reads as TGTGCCAGCAGCTTAGCTGGACTAGCGGGAGTTAAGACCCAGTACTTC. This gives the protein CASSLAGLAGVKTQYF.